This TCR beta chain is drawn from a study of blood T cell repertoires in COVID-19. This CDR3 comprises 15 residues. Germline V gene lookup returns CDR1 MNHNS and CDR2 SASEGT. After removal of 2 bases from V and 4 bases from J, the junction contained 3 bases not matched to a gene. Per the authors' pipeline: Scientists estimated how many nucleated cells there were by amplifying reference gene primers. TCRdb's table, derived via immunoSEQ multiplex PCR, lists solely in-frame clones and lacks some. D and trimming were read from the DNA, whereas the V and J calls and clone size are those reported in that table. This sample carries under 150,000 clones, more than 65% of them seen once, and the ten largest clones take 2% to 2.5%. There are a few counts of this clone.

The TCR was taken from a woman aged 70-85 years with acute or convalescent COVID-19. The chain couples TRBV6-1 to TRBJ2-3; 10 bases agree with TRBD2. The sequencing input was peripheral blood. The CDR3 coding sequence is TGTGCCAGCAGTGAACAGCGGGAGGGCTCAGATACGCAGTATTTT. Translating it yields CASSEQREGSDTQYF.